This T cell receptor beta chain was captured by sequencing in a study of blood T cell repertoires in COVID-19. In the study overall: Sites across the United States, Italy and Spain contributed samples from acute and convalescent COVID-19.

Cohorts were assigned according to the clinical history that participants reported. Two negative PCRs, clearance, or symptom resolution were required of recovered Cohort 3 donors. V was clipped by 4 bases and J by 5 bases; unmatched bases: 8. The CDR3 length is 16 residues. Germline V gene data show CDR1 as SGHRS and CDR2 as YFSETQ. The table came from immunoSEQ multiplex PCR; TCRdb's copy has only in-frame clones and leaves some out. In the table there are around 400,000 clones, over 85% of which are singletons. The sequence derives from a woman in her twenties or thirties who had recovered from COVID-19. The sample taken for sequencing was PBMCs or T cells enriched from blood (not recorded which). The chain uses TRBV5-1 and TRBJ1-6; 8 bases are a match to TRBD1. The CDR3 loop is CASSPYATGDNSPLHF. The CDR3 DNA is TGCGCCAGCAGCCCGTACGCGACAGGGGATAATTCACCCCTCCACTTT.